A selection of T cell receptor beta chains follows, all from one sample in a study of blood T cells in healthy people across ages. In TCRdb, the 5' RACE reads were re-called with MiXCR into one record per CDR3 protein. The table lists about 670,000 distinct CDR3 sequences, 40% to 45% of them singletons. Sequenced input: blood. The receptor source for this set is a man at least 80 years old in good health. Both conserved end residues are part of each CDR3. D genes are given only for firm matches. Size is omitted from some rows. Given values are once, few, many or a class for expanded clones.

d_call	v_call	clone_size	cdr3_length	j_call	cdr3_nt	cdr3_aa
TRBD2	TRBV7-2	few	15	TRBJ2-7	TGTGCCAGCAGCTTCTGGGTTAGCGGGTCCTACGAGCAGTACTTC	CASSFWVSGSYEQYF
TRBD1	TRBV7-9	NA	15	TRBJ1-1	TGTGCCAGCAGCGTACCCCGACAGGGTGGGACTGAAGCTTTCTTT	CASSVPRQGGTEAFF
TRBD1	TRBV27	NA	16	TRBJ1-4	TGTGCCAGCAGTGTCGGGACAGGGGGCAATAGAGAAAAACTGTTTTTT	CASSVGTGGNREKLFF
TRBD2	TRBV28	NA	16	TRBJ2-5	TGTGCCAGCACCCGGGGACTAGCGGGAGGTTTGGAGACCCAGTACTTC	CASTRGLAGGLETQYF
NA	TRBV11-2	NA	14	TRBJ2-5	TGTGCCAGCAGCTTAGTAGGCAGGCCCGAGGCCCAGTACTTC	CASSLVGRPEAQYF
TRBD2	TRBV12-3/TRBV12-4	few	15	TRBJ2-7	TGTGCCAGCAGGCCTACTAGCGTCTCCTACAATGAGCAGTACTTC	CASRPTSVSYNEQYF
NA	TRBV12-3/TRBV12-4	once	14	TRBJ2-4	TGTGCCAGCGGCGTGGGAGAAGCCAAAAACATTCAGTACTTC	CASGVGEAKNIQYF
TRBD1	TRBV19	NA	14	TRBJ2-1	TGTGCCAGTAGTATCGTGCCAGGGGGCAATGAGCAGTTCTTC	CASSIVPGGNEQFF
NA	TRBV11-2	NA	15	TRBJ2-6	TGTGCCAGCAGCTTAGACGCCTTGTGGGCCAACGTCCTGACTTTC	CASSLDALWANVLTF
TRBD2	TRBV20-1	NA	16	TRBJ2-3	TGCAGTGCTCCGGGGGGCGGGGGGGCTCCTTCGAGTACGCAGTATTTT	CSAPGGGGAPSSTQYF
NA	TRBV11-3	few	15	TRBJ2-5	TGTGCCAGCAGTCGGGGGGCGGACCGTCGGGAGACCCAGTACTTC	CASSRGADRRETQYF